A single sample is the source of the 30 T cell receptor beta chains below, sequenced in a study of long-term antiretroviral therapy in people with HIV. Sequencing used immunoSEQ v3.0 at survey level. Generated by immunoSEQ multiplex PCR, the TCRdb table keeps only in-frame clones and is missing some. The table has tens of thousands of clones, about 96% seen once. The source material was unsorted PBMCs, sampled 5.3 years after starting antiretroviral therapy. Every receptor here comes from a young man with HIV.

The chain is built from TRBV28 and TRBJ1-1; D is perhaps TRBD1 (5 bases). The CDR3 consists of 12 residues. Trimming pared 6 bases from V and 7 bases from J, leaving 12 bases between. The V gene's germline CDR1 is MDHEN and CDR2 SYDVKM. Here the CDR3 reads CASRRQRDEAFF. Written as DNA, the CDR3 is TGTGCCAGCAGACGACAGAGAGATGAAGCTTTCTTT.

The chain joins TRBV30 to TRBJ2-7; D unclear. V lost 0 bases and J 0 bases, leaving 9 bases between the germline ends. This CDR3 is built from 14 residues. Germline values: CDR1 GTSNPN, CDR2 SVGIG (reference sequence). In nucleotides, the CDR3 is TGTGCCTGGAGTGTTGGGTTGTCCTCCTACGAGCAGTACTTC. This gives the protein CAWSVGLSSYEQYF.

The chain uses TRBV5-1 and TRBJ2-6; D might be TRBD1 (6 bases). CDR3 size: 15 residues. V lost 1 base and J 6 bases, leaving 11 bases between the germline ends. Germline CDR1 reads SGHRS; CDR2 reads YFSETQ. Written as DNA, the CDR3 is TGCGCCAGCAGCTTGTCGACAGGTGTGGCCAACGTCCTGACTTTC. The encoded protein is CASSLSTGVANVLTF.

The rearrangement uses TRBV7-2 and TRBJ2-7, with D perhaps TRBD1 (6 bases). CDR3 length: 14 amino acids. Trimming cost V 5 bases and J 7 bases, with 18 bases left between them. Per germline, CDR1 SGHTA and CDR2 FQGNSA. The CDR3 spells CASSPVRGSEEQYF. The CDR3 DNA follows: TGTGCCAGCAGCCCCGTGAGGGGGAGTGAGGAGCAGTACTTC. Looking up the rest from reference TRBV7-2 and TRBJ2-7 gives the full variable domain: GAGVSQSPSNKVTEKGKDVELRCDPISGHTALYWYRQSLGQGLEFLIYFQGNSAPDKSGLPSDRFSAERTGGSVSTLTIQRTQQEDSAVYLCASSPVRGSEEQYFGPGTRLTVT.

This sequence joins TRBV5-4 and TRBJ2-2; 7 bases match TRBD2. The ends lost 4 bases at V and 5 bases at J; junction bases unmatched: 14. The germline gives CDR1 SGHNT, CDR2 YYREEE (reference sequence). The CDR3 extends over 17 amino acids. The CDR3 here is CASSTGLETFGTGELFF. CDR3 in DNA: TGTGCCAGCAGCACCGGACTAGAAACTTTTGGAACCGGGGAGCTGTTTTTT. The variable domain in full, with the rest retrieved from reference TRBV5-4 and TRBJ2-2, is ETGVTQSPTHLIKTRGQQVTLRCSSQSGHNTVSWYQQALGQGPQFIFQYYREEENGRGNFPPRFSGLQFPNYSSELNVNALELDDSALYLCASSTGLETFGTGELFFGEGSRLTVL.

The chain combines TRBV5-1 with TRBJ1-6; D unresolved. The CDR3 is 12 amino acids. Trimming took off 3 bases at V and 5 bases at J, with 3 bases between the two ends. Germline CDR1 and CDR2: SGHRS and YFSETQ. The CDR3 loop is CASSSNNSPLHF. The CDR3 bases are TGCGCCAGCAGCTCAAATAATTCACCCCTCCACTTT.

The chain links TRBV5-1 to TRBJ1-2, with D possibly being TRBD1 (5 bases). Germline V lookup: CDR1 SGHRS, CDR2 YFSETQ. Trimming pared 4 bases from V and 6 bases from J, leaving 22 bases between. The CDR3 runs to 16 residues. The CDR3 sequence is CASSQGWATGVNGYTF. Here the CDR3 DNA reads TGCGCCAGCAGCCAAGGATGGGCCACGGGGGTAAATGGCTACACCTTC.

CDR3 in amino acids: CASSFGTGGFNQPQHF. Written as DNA, the CDR3 is TGTGCCAGCAGCTTCGGGACAGGGGGCTTCAATCAGCCCCAGCATTTT. The chain links TRBV11-2 to TRBJ1-5; 12 bases match TRBD1. The V gene's germline CDR1 is SGHAT and CDR2 FQNNGV. CDR3 length: 16 residues. Losses at the gene ends were 3 bases for V and 3 bases for J; bases not matched to a gene: 3.

The chain combines TRBV27 with TRBJ2-1, with 8 bases aligning to TRBD2. Germline V gives CDR1 MNHEY, CDR2 SMNVEV (reference sequence). V shed 10 bases and J 7 bases; nucleotides not matched to a gene: 12. There are 14 residues in the CDR3. The CDR3 sequence is CATSGTSGWNEQFF. CDR3 coding DNA: TGTGCCACTTCCGGGACTAGTGGGTGGAATGAGCAGTTCTTC.

This clone was observed once. CDR3 nucleotide sequence: TGTGCCAGCCTGGGAGGGGTGGGGAATCAGCCCCAGCATTTT. It yields the protein CASLGGVGNQPQHF. The V and J genes are TRBV7-8 and TRBJ1-5; possible D gene TRBD1, 5 bases. Germline lookup yields CDR1 SGHVS and CDR2 FQNEAQ. V was trimmed by 8 bases and J by 4 bases, leaving 15 bases between them. The length of the CDR3 is 14 residues. Together with reference TRBV7-8 and TRBJ1-5, the CDR3 gives the full variable domain: GAGVSQSPRYKVAKRGQDVALRCDPISGHVSLFWYQQALGQGPEFLTYFQNEAQLDKSGLPSDRFFAERPEGSVSTLKIQRTQQEDSAVYLCASLGGVGNQPQHFGDGTRLSIL.

The genes are TRBV15 and TRBJ1-4; D gene ambiguous. CDR3 length: 12 residues. V was trimmed by 2 bases and J by 4 bases, leaving 2 bases between them. Germline V lookup: CDR1 LNHNV, CDR2 YYDKDF (reference sequence). In DNA, the CDR3 is TGTGCCACCAGCAGACTTAATGAAAAACTGTTTTTT. Translated: CATSRLNEKLFF. Supplemented by reference TRBV15 and TRBJ1-4, the full variable domain reads DAMVIQNPRYQVTQFGKPVTLSCSQTLNHNVMYWYQQKSSQAPKLLFHYYDKDFNNEADTPDNFQSRRPNTSFCFLDIRSPGLGDTAMYLCATSRLNEKLFFGSGTQLSVL.

This sequence joins TRBV19 and TRBJ2-3; 12 positions match TRBD2. This CDR3 has 17 residues. The V gene's germline CDR1 is LNHDA and CDR2 SQIVND (reference sequence). J gave up 5 bases and V 3 bases, and 9 bases lay outside the gene matches. CDR3 sequence: CASSIGLAGSRGDTQYF. DNA of the CDR3: TGTGCCAGTAGTATCGGACTAGCGGGGTCCCGGGGAGATACGCAGTATTTT.

A remark on this clone: Other DNA sequences in this sample translate to the same CDR3. The chain joins TRBV5-6 to TRBJ2-5; the match to TRBD2 covers 10 bases. Germline V gives CDR1 SGHDT, CDR2 YYEEEE. V was pared by 0 bases and J by 5 bases, with 7 bases of the junction left unmatched. The CDR3 sequence is 16 residues long. The CDR3 loop reads CASSLAPAGGRETQYF. The CDR3 bases are TGTGCCAGCAGCTTGGCCCCAGCGGGGGGGCGGGAGACCCAGTACTTC.

In its sample, this clone was seen once. The V gene is TRBV7-8, the J gene TRBJ2-7, with D possibly being TRBD2 (5 bases). V shed 5 bases and J shed 3 bases, with 20 bases lying between them. The germline V gene encodes CDR1 SGHVS and CDR2 FQNEAQ. The CDR3 extends over 16 amino acids. In DNA form, the CDR3 reads TGTGCCAGCAGCACGACTTTAGGGCAGACTAACTACGAGCAGTACTTC. It codes for CASSTTLGQTNYEQYF.

The chain couples TRBV7-6 to TRBJ2-5, with D possibly being TRBD2 (6 bases). This CDR3 contains 16 residues. Per the germline V gene, CDR1 is SGHVS and CDR2 is FNYEAQ. Trimming stripped 0 bases from V and 2 bases from J, with 13 bases between. CDR3 in amino acids: CASSLAWRERQETQYF. CDR3 DNA sequence: TGTGCCAGCAGCTTAGCGTGGAGGGAACGGCAAGAGACCCAGTACTTC.

CDR3 nucleotides: TGTGCCAGCAGTAGCGGATCCAACTATGGCTACACCTTC. Amino acids: CASSSGSNYGYTF. The V and J genes are TRBV27 and TRBJ1-2; unclear D gene. The length of the CDR3 is 13 residues. V was shortened by 5 bases and J by 2 bases, with 9 bases between the two germline ends. The germline gives CDR1 MNHEY, CDR2 SMNVEV (reference sequence).

This rearrangement joins TRBV28 to TRBJ2-7; TRBD1 aligns across 9 bases. The ends lost 6 bases at V and 5 bases at J; junction bases unmatched: 8. The CDR3 length is 14 residues. Germline loops: CDR1 MDHEN, CDR2 SYDVKM. The CDR3: CASRETGGRDEQYF. DNA for the CDR3: TGTGCCAGCAGGGAGACAGGGGGGAGGGACGAGCAGTACTTC.

This clone was recorded once. The CDR3 DNA is TGCGCCAACCCCCCTGAGGAACAGTTCGACACTGAAGCTTTCTTT. Its protein is CANPPEEQFDTEAFF. The rearrangement uses TRBV5-1 and TRBJ1-1; D gene uncertain. The CDR3 covers 15 residues. V shed 9 bases and J shed 3 bases, with 21 bases lying between them. Germline V gene sequence: CDR1 SGHRS, CDR2 YFSETQ.

This clone was detected once. The chain recombines TRBV4-2 with TRBJ1-2, with D hard to call. The CDR3 totals 14 residues. From germline, CDR1 is LGHNA and CDR2 YNFKEQ. V dropped 2 bases and J dropped 2 bases, with 9 bases sitting between them. The CDR3 DNA is TGTGCCAGCAGCCAACCGTACGTCAACTATGGCTACACCTTC. It yields the protein CASSQPYVNYGYTF.

The chain recombines TRBV6-1 with TRBJ2-7; D unclear. V was clipped by 6 bases and J by 3 bases, with 12 bases between them. This CDR3 has 13 amino acids. CDR1 is MNHNS, CDR2 SASEGT, per germline. The CDR3 here is CASSLTTGYEQYF. CDR3 sequence (DNA): TGTGCCAGCAGCCTCACCACGGGCTACGAGCAGTACTTC.

The chain links TRBV28 to TRBJ2-4, with 8 bases fitting TRBD2. The CDR3 consists of 16 residues. Per the germline V gene, CDR1 is MDHEN and CDR2 is SYDVKM. J was trimmed by 0 bases and V by 5 bases; bases with no gene match: 6. The CDR3 spells CASSPLLAGAKNIQYF. As DNA, the CDR3 is TGTGCCAGCAGTCCCCTTCTAGCGGGAGCCAAAAACATTCAGTACTTC.

The gene calls are TRBV4-1 and TRBJ2-1, with 7 positions matching TRBD2. CDR1 and CDR2 (germline): MGHRA, YSYEKL. The CDR3 spans 16 residues. V trimming: 4 bases; J trimming: 3 bases; junction bases outside the gene matches: 9. The CDR3 is CASSPAPSGVYNEQFF. The DNA of the CDR3 is TGCGCCAGCAGCCCTGCCCCCAGCGGGGTCTACAATGAGCAGTTCTTC.

V and J are TRBV5-6 and TRBJ2-7; 7 nucleotides line up with TRBD1. CDR3 length: 13 residues. Trimming took 5 bases from V and 2 from J; bases not matched to a gene: 4. Per the germline V gene, CDR1 is SGHDT and CDR2 is YYEEEE. CDR3 in DNA: TGTGCCAGCAGATCTGGACAGGCCTACGAGCAGTACTTC. It specifies CASRSGQAYEQYF.

This chain links TRBV5-4 with TRBJ2-5; 7 bases line up with TRBD1. Germline-derived CDR1 and CDR2 are SGHNT and YYREEE (reference sequence). V was clipped by 5 bases and J by 5 bases; unmatched bases: 6. CDR3 length: 13 amino acids. The CDR3 DNA follows: TGTGCCAGCAGGACAGGGAGTTCGGAGACCCAGTACTTC. Translated, it gives CASRTGSSETQYF.

This clone appeared once. The chain employs TRBV19 and TRBJ1-1, with D uncertain. Trimming took off 8 bases at V and 3 bases at J, with 13 bases between the two ends. Germline values: CDR1 LNHDA, CDR2 SQIVND (reference sequence). There are 13 residues in the CDR3. CDR3 protein: CASWKEVHTEAFF. As DNA, the CDR3 is TGTGCCAGTTGGAAGGAGGTGCACACTGAAGCTTTCTTT.

The chain is built from TRBV19 and TRBJ2-5; the match to TRBD1 covers 12 bases. Germline V gene data show CDR1 as LNHDA and CDR2 as SQIVND (reference sequence). V trimming: 5 bases; J trimming: 5 bases; junction bases outside the gene matches: 6. The CDR3 runs 15 residues. The CDR3 protein is CASSGTGGFSETQYF. The CDR3 DNA is TGTGCCAGTAGTGGGACAGGGGGCTTCTCGGAGACCCAGTACTTC.

V usage is TRBV4-3 and J usage is TRBJ1-5; D gene ambiguous. The CDR3 extends over 13 amino acids. Trimming took 0 bases from V and 6 from J, leaving 6 bases between them. CDR1 is LGHNA and CDR2 is YSLEER in the germline V gene. In nucleotides, the CDR3 is TGCGCCAGCAGCCAAGAGCTTCGTCAGCCCCAGCATTTT. Protein: CASSQELRQPQHF.

This chain connects TRBV5-1 to TRBJ2-5; D is possibly TRBD1 (5 bases). The V end lost 0 bases, the J end lost 3 bases, and 9 bases lay between the germline ends. The CDR3 is 14 amino acids. Per germline, CDR1 SGHRS and CDR2 YFSETQ. The CDR3 nucleotides are TGCGCCAGCAGCTTGGCCCGCAGGGAAGAGACCCAGTACTTC. Translating gives CASSLARREETQYF.

This sequence joins TRBV15 and TRBJ2-5, with D possibly being TRBD1 or TRBD2 (6 bases each). CDR1 is LNHNV and CDR2 is YYDKDF in the germline V gene (reference sequence). This CDR3 is 15 amino acids long. Between the trimmed V and J ends, which lost 8 bases and 1 base, there was a span of 17 bases. Written as DNA, the CDR3 is TGTGCCACCGGGGGGCGACGTGAAATCCAAGAGACCCAGTACTTC. It is translated as CATGGRREIQETQYF.

This chain uses TRBV30 with TRBJ2-5, with TRBD1 matching 8 bases. CDR3 length: 13 residues. Per the germline V gene, CDR1 is GTSNPN and CDR2 is SVGIG (reference sequence). V lost 2 bases, J lost 1 base, and 0 bases stayed unmatched. The CDR3 sequence is CAWSQGAQETQYF. The DNA for the CDR3 is TGTGCCTGGAGTCAGGGGGCCCAAGAGACCCAGTACTTC. The whole variable domain, filled in from reference TRBV30 and TRBJ2-5, reads SQTIHQWPATLVQPVGSPLSLECTVEGTSNPNLYWYRQAAGRGLQLLFYSVGIGQISSEVPQNLSASRPQDRQFILSSKKLLLSDSGFYLCAWSQGAQETQYFGPGTRLLVL.